The clone carrying this T cell receptor beta chain was observed a handful of times. Antigen: not known. A J-beta primer mix and a sample-barcoded 5' primer were used in a second PCR of roughly 6 to 12 cycles. TCRdb re-called the 5' RACE reads with MiXCR, one entry per CDR3 protein. The sample gives about 1,500,000 distinct CDR3 sequences, approximately 42% of which show up once; roughly 7.9% is in the top ten. Trimming took off 2 bases at V and 6 bases at J, with 7 bases between the two ends. The CDR3 runs to 12 residues. Per the germline V gene, CDR1 is MNHEY and CDR2 is SMNVEV (reference sequence). These data belong to a study of blood T cells in healthy people across ages. Study findings and constraints: Diversity was estimated from one million T cells, and these estimates were considered underestimates. Naive and antigen-experienced cells were not separated, limiting conclusive comparison.

This TCR was recovered from a woman between 18 and 29 years old in good health. The chain joins TRBV27 to TRBJ1-1, with a possible D match to TRBD1 (5 bases). Sequenced material: blood. CDR3 residues: CASSLPGPEAFF. The CDR3 nucleotides read TGTGCCAGCAGTTTACCGGGACCTGAAGCTTTCTTT.